A single sample is the source of the 19 T cell receptor beta chains below, sequenced in a study of blood T cell repertoires in COVID-19 (dated by TCRdb to 2020 to 2022). Library preparation was by the immunoSEQ multiplex PCR assay. Drawn from immuneACCESS, this table holds only the in-frame rearrangements with V and J called that TCRdb kept. Clones are partly lost; checked studies trace under half to an unresolved V gene and leave the rest unexplained. The sample includes fewer than 400,000 clones, with around 85% observed a single time. Of the sample, around 1.8% is held by the ten largest clones. Material: PBMCs or T cells enriched from blood (not recorded which). All receptors derive from a woman aged 30 to 39 who had been exposed to COVID-19.

This chain uses TRBV30 with TRBJ2-3, with D possibly TRBD1 on 6 matching bases. Germline loops: CDR1 GTSNPN, CDR2 SVGIG (reference sequence). Trimming took 1 base from V and 2 from J, leaving 13 bases between them. The CDR3 is made up of 15 amino acids. CDR3 coding DNA: TGTGCCTGGAGTGACCCGACAGGTATCACAGATACGCAGTATTTT. Protein: CAWSDPTGITDTQYF.

CDR3 sequence (DNA): TGTGCCAGCAGCGCCAATCCGGGACTAGGGGAGCAGTACTTC. Translation: CASSANPGLGEQYF. The chain is built from TRBV7-6 and TRBJ2-7; 8 bases map to TRBD2. V shed 5 bases and J 7 bases; nucleotides not matched to a gene: 10. This CDR3 has 14 amino acids. Germline CDR1 is SGHVS and CDR2 is FNYEAQ.

The chain carries TRBV25-1 and TRBJ1-2; TRBD1 might be the D (6 bases). The V end lost 7 bases, the J end lost 1 base, and 10 bases lay between the germline ends. The CDR3 has 13 residues. Germline CDR1 MGHDK, CDR2 SYGVNS. DNA for the CDR3: TGTGCCAGCACCCGACAGGATAACTATGGCTACACCTTC. This codes for CASTRQDNYGYTF.

The rearrangement uses TRBV19 and TRBJ1-5; D remains ambiguous. Germline lookup yields CDR1 LNHDA and CDR2 SQIVND (reference sequence). Trimming removed 6 bases from V and 4 bases from J, with 19 bases in between. The CDR3 has 16 residues. The CDR3, as DNA: TGTGCCAGTAGCCGTAACGATCTATTACGGAATCAGCCCCAGCATTTT. Translated: CASSRNDLLRNQPQHF.

The rearrangement uses TRBV7-8 and TRBJ2-7, with D unclear. The V gene's germline CDR1 is SGHVS and CDR2 FQNEAQ. V shed 3 bases and J shed 2 bases, with 8 bases lying between them. CDR3 size: 13 residues. The DNA of the CDR3 is TGTGCCAGCAGCTTGGCCAGTGCCTACGAGCAGTACTTC. Translating gives CASSLASAYEQYF.

The V call is TRBV27, the J call TRBJ2-2; 7 bases fit TRBD1. The V and J ends lost 5 bases and 1 base, in that order; junction bases with no gene match: 4. The CDR3 has 15 amino acids. Germline CDR1 and CDR2: MNHEY and SMNVEV (reference sequence). The DNA for the CDR3 is TGTGCCAGCAGTCTCGGGACAGTGAACACCGGGGAGCTGTTTTTT. This encodes CASSLGTVNTGELFF.

This sequence joins TRBV9 and TRBJ2-3; possibly TRBD2 for D (5 bases). In germline, CDR1 is SGDLS, CDR2 YYNGEE. The CDR3 has 13 residues. V lost 7 bases to trimming and J lost 4 bases, with 13 bases between them. The CDR3 is CASGIEGPDTQYF. The CDR3 DNA follows: TGTGCCAGCGGCATCGAGGGCCCAGATACGCAGTATTTT.

The chain employs TRBV11-2 and TRBJ2-3; 9 bases agree with TRBD2. The CDR3 runs to 18 residues. The ends lost 0 bases at V and 2 bases at J; junction bases unmatched: 9. Per the germline V gene, CDR1 is SGHAT and CDR2 is FQNNGV. CDR3: CASSLELRLAGHTDTQYF. CDR3 DNA: TGTGCCAGCAGCTTAGAGCTGCGGCTAGCGGGGCACACAGATACGCAGTATTTT. The complete variable domain, with remaining parts taken from reference TRBV11-2 and TRBJ2-3, reads EAGVAQSPRYKIIEKRQSVAFWCNPISGHATLYWYQQILGQGPKLLIQFQNNGVVDDSQLPKDRFSAERLKGVDSTLKIQPAKLEDSAVYLCASSLELRLAGHTDTQYFGPGTRLTVL.

The V call is TRBV5-5, the J call TRBJ2-3, with D uncertain. Between the trimmed V and J ends, which lost 5 bases and 2 bases, there was a span of 18 bases. The CDR3 totals 16 residues. The germline V gene has CDR1 SGHKS and CDR2 YYEKEE (reference sequence). The CDR3 region has the DNA TGTGCCAGCAGGAACGGTTCGCAGGCCCTCACAGATACGCAGTATTTT. Residues: CASRNGSQALTDTQYF.

This chain joins TRBV4-2 and TRBJ1-2, with D perhaps TRBD1 (6 bases). V lost 1 base to trimming and J lost 4 bases, with 16 bases between them. CDR3 size: 16 residues. Germline CDR1 and CDR2: LGHNA and YNFKEQ. CDR3 protein: CASSQASRGMSYGYTF. As DNA, the CDR3 is TGTGCCAGCAGCCAAGCCTCGAGGGGGATGAGCTATGGCTACACCTTC.

This clone was detected only once. This chain links TRBV28 with TRBJ2-5; 12 bases agree with TRBD2. The germline gives CDR1 MDHEN, CDR2 SYDVKM. This CDR3 has 15 residues. The junction had 7 bases not matched to a gene; V was cut back by 6 bases and J by 5 bases. The chain's CDR3 is CASRSLAGGGETQYF. The CDR3 coding sequence is TGTGCCAGCAGAAGTCTAGCGGGAGGGGGTGAGACCCAGTACTTC. The full variable domain, its missing parts supplied by reference TRBV28 and TRBJ2-5, is DVKVTQSSRYLVKRTGEKVFLECVQDMDHENMFWYRQDPGLGLRLIYFSYDVKMKEKGDIPEGYSVSREKKERFSLILESASTNQTSMYLCASRSLAGGGETQYFGPGTRLLVL.

This clone is a singleton in its sample. The chain recombines TRBV5-4 with TRBJ2-5; the match to TRBD2 covers 8 bases. Germline V gene lookup returns CDR1 SGHNT and CDR2 YYREEE (reference sequence). CDR3 length: 18 residues. The J segment lost 5 bases and the V segment lost 9 bases, leaving 24 bases of the junction unmatched. The CDR3 DNA reads TGTGCCACTCCCCAGGGAAACCGGGACTCGGGAGGGGTGGAGACCCAGTACTTC. It is translated as CATPQGNRDSGGVETQYF. Complete variable domain (other parts from reference TRBV5-4 and TRBJ2-5): ETGVTQSPTHLIKTRGQQVTLRCSSQSGHNTVSWYQQALGQGPQFIFQYYREEENGRGNFPPRFSGLQFPNYSSELNVNALELDDSALYLCATPQGNRDSGGVETQYFGPGTRLLVL.

The chain employs TRBV18 and TRBJ1-1; 8 bases fit TRBD1. CDR1 is KGHSH and CDR2 is LQKENI in the germline V gene. The CDR3 spans 16 residues. With 3 bases clipped from V and 1 base from J, the junction kept 7 bases outside the gene matches. DNA for the CDR3: TGTGCCAGCTCACCTCCACAGGGGGGGAAGAACACTGAAGCTTTCTTT. Residues: CASSPPQGGKNTEAFF.

The rearrangement links TRBV23-1 to TRBJ1-3; D might be TRBD1 (5 bases). TRBV23-1 is assigned to the ORF class and has an uncertain function. The CDR3 covers 14 residues. V was trimmed by 6 bases and J by 2 bases, leaving 11 bases between them. The CDR3: CASRPGLTGNTIYF. The CDR3 DNA is TGCGCCAGCAGACCAGGGTTAACTGGAAACACCATATATTTT.

This chain links TRBV5-1 with TRBJ2-5, with D hard to call. The V gene's germline CDR1 is SGHRS and CDR2 YFSETQ. Trimming pared 3 bases from V and 2 bases from J, leaving 8 bases between. The CDR3 consists of 13 residues. CDR3 amino acids: CASSSTYQETQYF. The CDR3 nucleotides are TGCGCCAGCAGCTCGACATATCAAGAGACCCAGTACTTC.

This rearrangement joins TRBV14 to TRBJ2-7; D unresolved. CDR1 is SGHDN and CDR2 is FVKESK in the germline V gene. The V gene lost 4 bases and the J gene lost 3 bases, with 4 bases spanning the gap. The CDR3 runs 11 residues. The CDR3 protein is CASSLYYEQYF. CDR3 nucleotides: TGTGCCAGCAGCCTCTACTACGAGCAGTACTTC.

The V call is TRBV5-6, the J call TRBJ1-6; TRBD1 matches at 7 bases. The CDR3 consists of 16 residues. The germline gives CDR1 SGHDT, CDR2 YYEEEE. Germline trimming cut 4 bases from V and 3 bases from J; bases unmatched to any gene: 7. In DNA form, the CDR3 reads TGTGCCAGCAGCAGTACAGGGGAGGACTATAATTCACCCCTCCACTTT. Residues: CASSSTGEDYNSPLHF.

This clone was recorded only once. In nucleotides, the CDR3 is TGTGCCAGCAGTGACGAGAGGGGGCCTAACTATGGCTACACCTTC. The encoded protein is CASSDERGPNYGYTF. The gene calls are TRBV6-1 and TRBJ1-2, with 7 nucleotides matching TRBD1. V was pared by 3 bases and J by 0 bases, with 4 bases of the junction left unmatched. CDR1 MNHNS and CDR2 SASEGT come from the germline V gene. The CDR3 spans 15 residues.

The rearrangement joins TRBV4-1 to TRBJ1-3; D might be TRBD1 (5 bases). V lost 4 bases and J lost 4, with 17 bases in between. Germline CDR1 MGHRA, CDR2 YSYEKL. CDR3 size: 16 residues. CDR3 residues: CASSRAGTGEGNTIYF. Here the CDR3 DNA reads TGCGCCAGCAGCCGCGCAGGCACGGGGGAAGGAAACACCATATATTTT.